This TCR beta chain comes out of a study of blood T cell repertoires in COVID-19. Here immunoSEQ multiplex PCR was the method, and the copy in TCRdb shows in-frame clones only, minus some. The sample carries fewer than 300,000 clones, approximately 85% recorded once. Trimming took off 2 bases at V and 0 bases at J, with 18 bases between the two ends. The CDR3 loop spans 18 amino acids. In germline, CDR1 is SGHNT, CDR2 YYREEE (reference sequence). This TCR derives from a woman in her thirties who had recovered from COVID-19. Sequencing input: PBMCs or T cells enriched from blood (not recorded which). The chain carries TRBV5-4 and TRBJ1-5; D ambiguous. DNA for the CDR3: TGTGCCAGCAGCTTTTGGGAGGGCGTGCGGGTTAGCAATCAGCCCCAGCATTTT. It encodes CASSFWEGVRVSNQPQHF.